The present entry profiles one TCR beta chain with its context. TCRdb's copy holds only in-frame clones and misses some; the assay was immunoSEQ multiplex PCR. The sample has about 250,000 clones, roughly 90% seen once. These data come from a study of cytomegalovirus exposure and HLA in healthy donors. CDR3 length: 14 amino acids. The germline gives CDR1 MNHNY, CDR2 SVGAGI (reference sequence). Trimming took off 6 bases at V and 7 bases at J, with 16 bases between the two ends. The source material was PBMCs. This receptor was taken from a young man in good health and CMV-seropositive. V gene TRBV6-6 combines with J gene TRBJ1-3, with a tentative D call TRBD1 (5 bases). The CDR3 nucleotides are TGTGCCAGCAGAAAGAGGGTCGGGGGTAACACCATATATTTT. Protein product: CASRKRVGGNTIYF.